Sequencing of this TCR beta chain was carried out in a study of metastatic and nonmetastatic thyroid tumors. This CDR3 comprises 15 residues. Germline CDR1 reads PRHDT; CDR2 reads FYEKMQ (reference sequence). V lost 2 bases and J lost 5, with 13 bases in between. Prior to thyroid surgery, none of the patients had received any treatment. By sample share, this clone is medium-sized. With MiXCR, TCRdb reprocessed the PCR reads. The top ten clones hold 7% to 7.5% of a sample with about 16,000 clones, about 31% of them seen once. The sequence came from a female donor with papillary thyroid cancer or a benign thyroid nodule (not recorded which). Some clones in this sample may be carry-over from other donors' samples. The chain uses TRBV13 and TRBJ1-5; perhaps TRBD1 as D (5 bases). The sample consisted of tumor tissue. CDR3 in amino acids: CASSLRGFGDQPQHF. The CDR3 bases are TGTGCCAGCAGCTTAAGGGGTTTCGGGGATCAGCCCCAGCATTTT.